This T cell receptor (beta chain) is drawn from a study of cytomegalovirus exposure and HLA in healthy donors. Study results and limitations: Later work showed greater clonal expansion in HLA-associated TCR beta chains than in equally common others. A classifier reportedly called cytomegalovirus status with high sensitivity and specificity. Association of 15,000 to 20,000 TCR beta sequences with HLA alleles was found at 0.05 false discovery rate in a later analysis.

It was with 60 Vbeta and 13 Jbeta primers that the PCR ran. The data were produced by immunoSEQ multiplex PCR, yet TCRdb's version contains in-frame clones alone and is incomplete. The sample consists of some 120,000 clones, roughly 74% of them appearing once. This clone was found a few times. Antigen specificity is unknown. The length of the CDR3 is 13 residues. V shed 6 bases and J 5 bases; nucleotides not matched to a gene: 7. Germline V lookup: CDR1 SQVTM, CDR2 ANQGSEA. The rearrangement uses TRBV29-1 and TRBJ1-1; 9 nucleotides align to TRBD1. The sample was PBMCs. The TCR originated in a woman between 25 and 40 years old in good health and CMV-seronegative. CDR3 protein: CSVETGGETEAFF. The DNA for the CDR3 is TGCAGCGTGGAGACAGGGGGAGAGACTGAAGCTTTCTTT.